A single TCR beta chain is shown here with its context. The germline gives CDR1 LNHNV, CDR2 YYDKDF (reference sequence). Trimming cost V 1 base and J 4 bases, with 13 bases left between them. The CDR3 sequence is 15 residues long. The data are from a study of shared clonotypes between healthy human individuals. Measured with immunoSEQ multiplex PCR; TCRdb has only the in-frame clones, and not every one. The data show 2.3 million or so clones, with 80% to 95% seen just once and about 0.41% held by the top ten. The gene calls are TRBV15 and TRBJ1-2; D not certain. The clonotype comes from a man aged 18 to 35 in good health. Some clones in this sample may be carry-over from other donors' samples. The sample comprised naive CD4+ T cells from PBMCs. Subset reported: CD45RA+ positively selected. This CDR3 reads CATSRVLLAAYGYTF. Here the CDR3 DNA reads TGTGCCACCAGCAGAGTATTGCTGGCGGCCTATGGCTACACCTTC.